This passage covers 5 T cell receptor beta chains from one sample sequenced in a study of T cells in Graves' hyperthyroidism and ophthalmopathy. Amplified TCR beta CDR3 regions came from RNA transcripts. RT-PCR in the first round (using the HTBI primer set) targeted the TCR CDR3. TCRdb redid the calling of the multiplex PCR reads with MiXCR, one entry per CDR3 protein. The repertoire holds approximately 600,000 distinct CDR3 sequences, with roughly 17% as singletons. The sample consisted of blood. The receptors derive from a woman aged 25 to 39 with Graves' hyperthyroidism.

The chain recombines TRBV9 with TRBJ2-3; D tentatively fits TRBD1 or TRBD2 (5 bases each). CDR1 is SGDLS and CDR2 is YYNGEE in the germline V gene. V lost 4 bases and J lost 2, with 17 bases in between. The CDR3 has 16 amino acids. CDR3 DNA sequence: TGTGCCAGCAGCCCCCGGCCCGGGGCGATCACAGATACGCAGTATTTT. Encoded protein: CASSPRPGAITDTQYF. The variable domain in full, completed from reference TRBV9 and TRBJ2-3, reads DSGVTQTPKHLITATGQRVTLRCSPRSGDLSVYWYQQSLDQGLQFLIQYYNGEERAKGNILERFSAQQFPDLHSELNLSSLELGDSALYFCASSPRPGAITDTQYFGPGTRLTVL.

This clonotype was recorded many times. The genes are TRBV18 and TRBJ2-7, with 8 bases lining up with TRBD2. The length of the CDR3 is 15 residues. In germline, CDR1 is KGHSH, CDR2 LQKENI. J gave up 0 bases and V 6 bases, and 7 bases lay outside the gene matches. The CDR3 region is CASSRGGDGSYEQYF. CDR3 coding DNA: TGTGCCAGCTCTCGGGGGGGCGATGGCTCCTACGAGCAGTACTTC.

This clonotype was counted at least ten times. The genes are TRBV28 and TRBJ2-5; perhaps D is TRBD1 or TRBD2 (5 bases each). The CDR3 is 16 residues long. Germline loops: CDR1 MDHEN, CDR2 SYDVKM. Trimming left V 5 bases short and J 0 bases short, with 16 bases between. CDR3 DNA: TGTGCCAGCAGTCGCGGTCGGGGCTATGACCAAGAGACCCAGTACTTC. It encodes CASSRGRGYDQETQYF.

The sample holds a few counts of this clonotype. The rearrangement joins TRBV14 to TRBJ2-1; perhaps TRBD2 as D (5 bases). Germline V gene data show CDR1 as SGHDN and CDR2 as FVKESK. The V end was cut by 4 bases, the J end by 3 bases, with 16 bases between. The CDR3 spans 16 residues. The CDR3 region has the DNA TGTGCCAGCAGCCCCGATTCCGGGGTAAACTACAATGAGCAGTTCTTC. Its translation is CASSPDSGVNYNEQFF. Full variable domain (missing parts from reference TRBV14 and TRBJ2-1): EAGVTQFPSHSVIEKGQTVTLRCDPISGHDNLYWYRRVMGKEIKFLLHFVKESKQDESGMPNNRFLAERTGGTYSTLKVQPAELEDSGVYFCASSPDSGVNYNEQFFGPGTRLTVL.

This chain connects TRBV5-1 to TRBJ2-1, with D unclear. CDR1 SGHRS and CDR2 YFSETQ come from the germline V gene. CDR3 length: 13 residues. With 4 bases removed from V and 2 bases from J, the gap between germline ends came to 7 bases. The CDR3 spells CASSENTYNEQFF. The CDR3 DNA sequence: TGCGCCAGCAGCGAGAATACCTACAATGAGCAGTTCTTC. Full variable domain (outside the CDR3, taken from reference TRBV5-1 and TRBJ2-1): KAGVTQTPRYLIKTRGQQVTLSCSPISGHRSVSWYQQTPGQGLQFLFEYFSETQRNKGNFPGRFSGRQFSNSRSEMNVSTLELGDSALYLCASSENTYNEQFFGPGTRLTVL.